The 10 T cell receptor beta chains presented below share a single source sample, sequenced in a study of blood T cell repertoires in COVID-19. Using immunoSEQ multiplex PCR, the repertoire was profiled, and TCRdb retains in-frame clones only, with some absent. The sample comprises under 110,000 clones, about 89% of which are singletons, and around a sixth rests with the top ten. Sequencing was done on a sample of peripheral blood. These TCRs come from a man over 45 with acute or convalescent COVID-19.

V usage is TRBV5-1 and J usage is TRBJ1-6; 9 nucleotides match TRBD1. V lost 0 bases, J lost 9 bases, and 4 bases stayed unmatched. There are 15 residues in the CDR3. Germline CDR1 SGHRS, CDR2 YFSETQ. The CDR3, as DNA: TGCGCCAGCAGCTTGGAGACAGGGGGGGCTTCACCCCTCCACTTT. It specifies CASSLETGGASPLHF. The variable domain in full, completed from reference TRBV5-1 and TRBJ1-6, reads KAGVTQTPRYLIKTRGQQVTLSCSPISGHRSVSWYQQTPGQGLQFLFEYFSETQRNKGNFPGRFSGRQFSNSRSEMNVSTLELGDSALYLCASSLETGGASPLHFGNGTRLTVT.

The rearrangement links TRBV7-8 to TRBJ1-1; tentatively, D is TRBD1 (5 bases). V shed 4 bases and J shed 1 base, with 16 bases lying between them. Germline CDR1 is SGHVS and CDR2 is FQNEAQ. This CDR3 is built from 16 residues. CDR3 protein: CASSSNMGGSNTEAFF. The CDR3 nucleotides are TGTGCCAGCAGCTCCAATATGGGGGGGTCGAACACTGAAGCTTTCTTT. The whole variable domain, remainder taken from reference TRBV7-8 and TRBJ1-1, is GAGVSQSPRYKVAKRGQDVALRCDPISGHVSLFWYQQALGQGPEFLTYFQNEAQLDKSGLPSDRFFAERPEGSVSTLKIQRTQQEDSAVYLCASSSNMGGSNTEAFFGQGTRLTVV.

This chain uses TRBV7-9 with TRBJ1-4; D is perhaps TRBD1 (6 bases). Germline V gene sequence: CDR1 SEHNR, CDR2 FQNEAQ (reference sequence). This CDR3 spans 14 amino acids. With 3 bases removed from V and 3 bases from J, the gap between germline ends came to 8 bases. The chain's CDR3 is CASSLDSPNEKLFF. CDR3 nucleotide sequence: TGTGCCAGCAGCTTGGACAGCCCTAATGAAAAACTGTTTTTT.

CDR3 in amino acids: CASSPQGAVTGELFF. The CDR3 DNA sequence: TGTGCCAGCTCCCCCCAGGGGGCGGTCACCGGGGAGCTGTTTTTT. This chain links TRBV18 with TRBJ2-2; 8 nucleotides agree with TRBD1. CDR3 length: 15 residues. Germline CDR1 is KGHSH and CDR2 is LQKENI. V trimming: 6 bases; J trimming: 4 bases; junction bases outside the gene matches: 7.

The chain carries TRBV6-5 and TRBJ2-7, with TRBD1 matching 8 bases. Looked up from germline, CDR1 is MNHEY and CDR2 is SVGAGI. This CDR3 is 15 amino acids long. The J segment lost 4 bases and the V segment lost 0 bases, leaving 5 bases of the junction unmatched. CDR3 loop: CASSYSGQVGYEQYF. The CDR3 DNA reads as TGTGCCAGCAGTTACTCGGGACAGGTGGGATACGAGCAGTACTTC.

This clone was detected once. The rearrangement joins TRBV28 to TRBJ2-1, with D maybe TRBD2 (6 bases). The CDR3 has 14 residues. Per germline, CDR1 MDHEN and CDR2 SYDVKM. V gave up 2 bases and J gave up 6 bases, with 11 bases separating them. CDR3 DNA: TGTGCCAGCAGTTTAGCGGGAAGCGGCAATGAGCAGTTCTTC. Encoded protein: CASSLAGSGNEQFF. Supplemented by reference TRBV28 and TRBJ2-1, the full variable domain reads DVKVTQSSRYLVKRTGEKVFLECVQDMDHENMFWYRQDPGLGLRLIYFSYDVKMKEKGDIPEGYSVSREKKERFSLILESASTNQTSMYLCASSLAGSGNEQFFGPGTRLTVL.

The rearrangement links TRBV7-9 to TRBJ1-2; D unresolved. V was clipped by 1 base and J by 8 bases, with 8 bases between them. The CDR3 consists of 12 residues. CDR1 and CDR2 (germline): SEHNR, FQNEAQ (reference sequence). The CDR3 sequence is CASSLGGVGYTF. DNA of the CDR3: TGTGCCAGCAGCTTAGGAGGTGTCGGCTACACCTTC.

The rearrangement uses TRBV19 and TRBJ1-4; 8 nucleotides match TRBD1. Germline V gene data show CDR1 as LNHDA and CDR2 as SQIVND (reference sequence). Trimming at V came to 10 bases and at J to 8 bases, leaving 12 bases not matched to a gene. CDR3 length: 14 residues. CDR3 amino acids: CATELQGAREKLFF. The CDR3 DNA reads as TGTGCCACCGAACTTCAGGGGGCTAGAGAAAAACTGTTTTTT. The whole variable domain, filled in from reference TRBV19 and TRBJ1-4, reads DGGITQSPKYLFRKEGQNVTLSCEQNLNHDAMYWYRQDPGQGLRLIYYSQIVNDFQKGDIAEGYSVSREKKESFPLTVTSAQKNPTAFYLCATELQGAREKLFFGSGTQLSVL.

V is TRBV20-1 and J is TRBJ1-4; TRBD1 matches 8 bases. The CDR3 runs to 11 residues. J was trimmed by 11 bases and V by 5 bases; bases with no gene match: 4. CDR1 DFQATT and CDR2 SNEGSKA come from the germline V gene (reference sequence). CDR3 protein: CSAWTGNKLFF. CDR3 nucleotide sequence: TGCAGTGCTTGGACAGGGAACAAACTGTTTTTT.

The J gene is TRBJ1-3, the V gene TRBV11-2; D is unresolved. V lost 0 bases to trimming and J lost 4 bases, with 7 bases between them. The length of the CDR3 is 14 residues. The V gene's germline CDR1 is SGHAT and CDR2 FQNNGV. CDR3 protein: CASSLDFSGNTIYF. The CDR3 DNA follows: TGTGCCAGCAGCTTAGATTTCTCGGGAAACACCATATATTTT.